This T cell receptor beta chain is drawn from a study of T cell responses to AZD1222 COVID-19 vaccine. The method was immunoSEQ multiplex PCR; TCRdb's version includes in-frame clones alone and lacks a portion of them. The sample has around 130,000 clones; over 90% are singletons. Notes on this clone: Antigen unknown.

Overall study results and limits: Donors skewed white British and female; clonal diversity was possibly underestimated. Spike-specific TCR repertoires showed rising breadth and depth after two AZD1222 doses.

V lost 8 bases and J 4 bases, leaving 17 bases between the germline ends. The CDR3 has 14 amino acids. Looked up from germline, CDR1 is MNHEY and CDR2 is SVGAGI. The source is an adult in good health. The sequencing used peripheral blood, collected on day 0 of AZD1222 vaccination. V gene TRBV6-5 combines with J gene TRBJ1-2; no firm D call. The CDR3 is CASLPPGSVYGYTF. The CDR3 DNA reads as TGTGCCAGCCTACCACCCGGCTCAGTCTATGGCTACACCTTC.